The source of this T cell receptor (beta chain) is a study of blood T cell repertoires in COVID-19 (dated by TCRdb to about 2020). About the study as a whole: Samples from collaborators originated in the United States, Italy and Spain and spanned both the acute and convalescent phases of COVID-19. Sample metadata almost always included a de-identified subject ID, COVID-19 status, age in years and sex. Samples came from the ongoing ImmuneRACE study (first 160 participants) plus 1,254 subjects from 6 global collaborators. Where available, HLA class I and class II types were obtained from metadata supplied by the sample provider rather than from assay-based typing. A freely available public database, intended as a resource for researchers studying the immune response to SARS-CoV-2, is where the repertoires were released. The prospective study material was composed of cDNA or gDNA derived from T cells, B-cell-depleted T cells, or PBMCs. Deeply sampled blood TCRbeta repertoires from subjects exposed to, actively infected with, or recovered from COVID-19 were included in the dataset. Findings and caveats that apply to the study as a whole: The amount of clinical and demographic metadata varied by source and participant and was provided uncurated.

TCRbeta CDR3 regions were amplified from genomic DNA by means of the immunoSEQ Assay, a bias-controlled multiplex PCR. In the authors' own workflow: The number of nucleated cells in each sample was estimated from the amplification of reference gene primers within the assay. Sequence reads were collapsed and filtered to measure the absolute abundance of every unique TCRbeta CDR3 rearrangement. For each sample, productive Simpson clonality was calculated as the square root of Simpson's diversity index across productive rearrangements. Imported from immuneACCESS, the table was reduced by TCRdb to in-frame sequences with V and J called. These copies leave out some clones; in studies compared against another copy, an unresolved V gene accounts for under half, and the cause of the remainder is not known. The V and J calls and clone size come from that table; D and trimming were worked out from the DNA. The sample data list 110,000 or so clones, and more than 80% of these were observed just once. The leading ten clones occupy over 7.5% of the sample.

This clone was recorded only once. Which antigen it targets is not known. There are no base qualities to consult, and no much larger clone falls within one base. Collaborating institutions collected whole blood in K2EDTA tubes following their own protocols. For TCRbeta analysis, collaborators shipped samples in one of three forms: frozen whole blood, isolated PBMCs, or DNA extracted from either of those sample types. The CDR3 contains 16 residues, cysteine and phenylalanine counted. CDR3 DNA only is kept here, 48 bases in frame from base 1. The trim is 4 bases for V and 10 bases for J, with a gap of 20 bases between the germline ends. As encoded in the germline V gene, CDR1 is MNHEY while CDR2 is SVGAGI.

The chain is assembled from TRBV6-5 and TRBJ1-6; tentative D gene TRBD1, with 6 bases matching. The source of this sequence is a woman between 35 and 50 years old with acute or convalescent COVID-19. The source material was peripheral blood. The DNA is TGTGCCAGCAGTTCAAGCGGCAGGGGTGCCGCATCACCCCTCCACTTT. Its coded protein is CASSSSGRGAASPLHF.